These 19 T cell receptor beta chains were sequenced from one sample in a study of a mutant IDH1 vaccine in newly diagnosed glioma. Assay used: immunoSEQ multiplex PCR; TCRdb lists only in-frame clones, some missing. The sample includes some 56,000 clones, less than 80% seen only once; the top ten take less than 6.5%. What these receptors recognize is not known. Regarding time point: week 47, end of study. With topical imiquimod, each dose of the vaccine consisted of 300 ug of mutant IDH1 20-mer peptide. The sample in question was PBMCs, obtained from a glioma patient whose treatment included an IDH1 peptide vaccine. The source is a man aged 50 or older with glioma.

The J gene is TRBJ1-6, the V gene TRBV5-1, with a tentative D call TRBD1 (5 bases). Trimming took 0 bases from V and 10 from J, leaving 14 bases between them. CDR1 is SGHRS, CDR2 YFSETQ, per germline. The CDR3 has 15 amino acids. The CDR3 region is CASSLAGGVESPLHF. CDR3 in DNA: TGCGCCAGCAGCTTGGCCGGGGGAGTGGAATCACCCCTCCACTTT. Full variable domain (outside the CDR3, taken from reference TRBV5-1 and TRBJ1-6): KAGVTQTPRYLIKTRGQQVTLSCSPISGHRSVSWYQQTPGQGLQFLFEYFSETQRNKGNFPGRFSGRQFSNSRSEMNVSTLELGDSALYLCASSLAGGVESPLHFGNGTRLTVT.

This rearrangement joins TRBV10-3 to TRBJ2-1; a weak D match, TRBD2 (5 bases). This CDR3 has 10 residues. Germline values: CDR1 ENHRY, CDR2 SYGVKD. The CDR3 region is CAVGGNEQFF. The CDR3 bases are TGTGCGGTTGGAGGCAATGAGCAGTTCTTC.

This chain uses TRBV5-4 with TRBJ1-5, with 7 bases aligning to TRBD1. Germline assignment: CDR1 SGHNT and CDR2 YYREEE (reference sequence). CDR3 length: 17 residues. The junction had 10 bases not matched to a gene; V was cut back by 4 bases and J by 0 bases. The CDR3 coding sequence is TGTGCCAGCAGCCATTCACAGGGGAGGCATAGCAATCAGCCCCAGCATTTT. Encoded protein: CASSHSQGRHSNQPQHF.

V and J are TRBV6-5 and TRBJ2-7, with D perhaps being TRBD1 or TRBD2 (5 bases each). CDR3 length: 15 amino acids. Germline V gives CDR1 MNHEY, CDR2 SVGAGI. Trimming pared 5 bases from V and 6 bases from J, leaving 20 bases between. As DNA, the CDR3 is TGTGCCAGCAGTACAACCCTGGGTGGGGGTAGCGAGCAGTACTTC. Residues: CASSTTLGGGSEQYF.

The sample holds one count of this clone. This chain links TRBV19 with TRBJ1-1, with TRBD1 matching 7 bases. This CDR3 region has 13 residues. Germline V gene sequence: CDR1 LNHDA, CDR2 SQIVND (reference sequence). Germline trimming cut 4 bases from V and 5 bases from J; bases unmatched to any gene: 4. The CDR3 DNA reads TGTGCCAGTAGTACTCAGGGGGGGACTGAAGCTTTCTTT. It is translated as CASSTQGGTEAFF.

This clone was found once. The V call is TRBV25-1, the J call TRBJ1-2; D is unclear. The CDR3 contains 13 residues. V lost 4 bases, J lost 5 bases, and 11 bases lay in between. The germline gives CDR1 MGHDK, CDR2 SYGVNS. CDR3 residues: CASSGLLYYGYTF. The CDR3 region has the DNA TGTGCCAGCAGTGGGCTCCTTTATTATGGCTACACCTTC.

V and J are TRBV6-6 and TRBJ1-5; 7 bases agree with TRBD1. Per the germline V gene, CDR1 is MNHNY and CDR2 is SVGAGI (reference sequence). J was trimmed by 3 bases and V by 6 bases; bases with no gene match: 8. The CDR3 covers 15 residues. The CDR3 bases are TGTGCCAGCAGGGGGGGACAGCGCCCCAATCAGCCCCAGCATTTT. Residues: CASRGGQRPNQPQHF.

The CDR3 spells CASSLGMGGYTEAFF. CDR3 DNA sequence: TGTGCCAGCAGCCTCGGGATGGGCGGATACACTGAAGCTTTCTTT. V usage is TRBV6-1 and J usage is TRBJ1-1; D remains ambiguous. Germline loops: CDR1 MNHNS, CDR2 SASEGT. Between the trimmed V and J ends, which lost 6 bases and 3 bases, there was a span of 17 bases. The CDR3 is 15 amino acids.

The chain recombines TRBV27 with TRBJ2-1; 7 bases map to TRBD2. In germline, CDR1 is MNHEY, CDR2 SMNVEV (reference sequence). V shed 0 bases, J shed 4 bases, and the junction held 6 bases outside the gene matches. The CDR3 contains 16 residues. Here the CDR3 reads CASSLSRRGFYNEQFF. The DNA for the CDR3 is TGTGCCAGCAGTTTATCTAGGCGGGGGTTTTACAATGAGCAGTTCTTC.

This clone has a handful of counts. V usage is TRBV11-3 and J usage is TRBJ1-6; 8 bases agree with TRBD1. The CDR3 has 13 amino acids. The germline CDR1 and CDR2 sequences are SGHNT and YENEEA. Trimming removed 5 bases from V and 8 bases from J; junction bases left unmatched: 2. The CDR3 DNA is TGTGCCAGCAGCCTGGACAGGGATTCACCCCTCCACTTT. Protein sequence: CASSLDRDSPLHF.

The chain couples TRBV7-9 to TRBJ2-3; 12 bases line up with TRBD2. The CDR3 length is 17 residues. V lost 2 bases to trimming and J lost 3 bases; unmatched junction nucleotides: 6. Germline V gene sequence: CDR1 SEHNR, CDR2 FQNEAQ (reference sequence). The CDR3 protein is CASSLKASGGGTDTQYF. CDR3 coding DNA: TGTGCCAGCAGCTTAAAAGCTAGCGGGGGGGGTACAGATACGCAGTATTTT.

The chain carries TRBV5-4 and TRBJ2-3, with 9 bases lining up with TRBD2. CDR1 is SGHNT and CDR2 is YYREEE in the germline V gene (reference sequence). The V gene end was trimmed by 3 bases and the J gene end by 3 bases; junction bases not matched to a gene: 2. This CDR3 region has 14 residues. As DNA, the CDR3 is TGTGCCAGCAGCTCCAGCGGGGGGACAGATACGCAGTATTTT. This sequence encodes CASSSSGGTDTQYF.

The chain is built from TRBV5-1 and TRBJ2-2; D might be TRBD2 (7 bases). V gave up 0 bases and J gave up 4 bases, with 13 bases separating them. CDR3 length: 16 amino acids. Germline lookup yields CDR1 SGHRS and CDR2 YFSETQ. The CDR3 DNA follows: TGCGCCAGCAGCTTGGTCCAGGGGAGGGGCACCGGGGAGCTGTTTTTT. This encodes CASSLVQGRGTGELFF.

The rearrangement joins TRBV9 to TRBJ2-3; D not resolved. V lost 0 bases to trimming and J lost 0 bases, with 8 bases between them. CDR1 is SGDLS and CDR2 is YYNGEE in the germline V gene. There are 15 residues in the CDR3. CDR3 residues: CASSVVELSTDTQYF. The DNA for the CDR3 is TGTGCCAGCAGCGTAGTGGAGTTGAGCACAGATACGCAGTATTTT.

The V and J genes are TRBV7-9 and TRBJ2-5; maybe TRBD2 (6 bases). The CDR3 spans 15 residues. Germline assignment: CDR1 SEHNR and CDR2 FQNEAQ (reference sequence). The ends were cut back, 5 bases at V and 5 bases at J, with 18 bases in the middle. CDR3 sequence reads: CASSLNMGGWETQYF. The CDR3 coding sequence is TGTGCCAGCAGCCTTAACATGGGGGGTTGGGAGACCCAGTACTTC.

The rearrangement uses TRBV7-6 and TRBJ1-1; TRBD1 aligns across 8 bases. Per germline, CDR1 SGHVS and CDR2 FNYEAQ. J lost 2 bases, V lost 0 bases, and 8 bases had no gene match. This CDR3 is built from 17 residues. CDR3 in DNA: TGTGCCAGCAGCTTAGCCCGGACAGGGAAGGAAAACACTGAAGCTTTCTTT. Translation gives CASSLARTGKENTEAFF.

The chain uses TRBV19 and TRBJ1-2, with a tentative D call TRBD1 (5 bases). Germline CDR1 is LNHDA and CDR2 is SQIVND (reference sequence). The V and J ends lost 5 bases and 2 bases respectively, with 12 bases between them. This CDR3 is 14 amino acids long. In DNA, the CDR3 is TGTGCCAGTAGTCTCTCGACAGCCAACTATGGCTACACCTTC. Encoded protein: CASSLSTANYGYTF.

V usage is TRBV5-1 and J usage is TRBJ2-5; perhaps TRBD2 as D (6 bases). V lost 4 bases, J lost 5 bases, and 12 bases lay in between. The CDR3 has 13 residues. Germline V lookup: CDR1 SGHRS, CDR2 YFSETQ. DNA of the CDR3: TGCGCCAGCAGCGGAGGGTCAGGGGAGACCCAGTACTTC. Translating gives CASSGGSGETQYF.

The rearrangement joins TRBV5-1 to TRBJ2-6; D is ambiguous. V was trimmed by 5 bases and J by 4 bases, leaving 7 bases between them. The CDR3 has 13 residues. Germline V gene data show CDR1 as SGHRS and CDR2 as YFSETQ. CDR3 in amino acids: CASRGSGANVLTF. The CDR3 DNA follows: TGCGCCAGCAGAGGGTCAGGGGCCAACGTCCTGACTTTC.